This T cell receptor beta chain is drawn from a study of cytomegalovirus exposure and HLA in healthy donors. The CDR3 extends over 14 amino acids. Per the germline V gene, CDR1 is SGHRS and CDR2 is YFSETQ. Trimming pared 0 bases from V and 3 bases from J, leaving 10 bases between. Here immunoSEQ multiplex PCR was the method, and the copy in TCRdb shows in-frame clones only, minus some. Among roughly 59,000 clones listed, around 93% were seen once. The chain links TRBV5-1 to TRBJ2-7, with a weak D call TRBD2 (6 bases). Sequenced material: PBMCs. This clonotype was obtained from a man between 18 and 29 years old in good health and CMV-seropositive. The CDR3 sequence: CASSLVSGGYEQYF. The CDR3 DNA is TGCGCCAGCAGCTTGGTGTCCGGGGGCTACGAGCAGTACTTC.